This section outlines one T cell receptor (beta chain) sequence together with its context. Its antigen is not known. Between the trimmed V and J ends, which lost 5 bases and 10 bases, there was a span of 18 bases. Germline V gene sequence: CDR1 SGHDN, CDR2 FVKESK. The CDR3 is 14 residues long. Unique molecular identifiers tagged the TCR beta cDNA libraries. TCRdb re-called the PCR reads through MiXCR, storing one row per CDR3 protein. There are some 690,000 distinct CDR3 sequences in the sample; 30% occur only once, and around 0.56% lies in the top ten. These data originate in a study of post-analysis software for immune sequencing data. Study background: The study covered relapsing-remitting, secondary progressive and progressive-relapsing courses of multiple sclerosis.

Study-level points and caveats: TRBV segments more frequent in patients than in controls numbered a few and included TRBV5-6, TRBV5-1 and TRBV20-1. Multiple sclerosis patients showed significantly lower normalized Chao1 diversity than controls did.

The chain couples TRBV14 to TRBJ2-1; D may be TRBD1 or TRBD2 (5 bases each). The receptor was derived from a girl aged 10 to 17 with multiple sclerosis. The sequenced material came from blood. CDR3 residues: CASSYGPRWGEQFF. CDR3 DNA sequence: TGTGCCAGCAGCTACGGGCCGCGCTGGGGGGAGCAGTTCTTC.